This T cell receptor (beta chain) is drawn from a study of T cells in Graves' hyperthyroidism and ophthalmopathy. Graves' hyperthyroidism is called stable when ophthalmopathy does not progress within 18 months. Ten or more counts support this clonotype. CDR3 length: 13 amino acids. Germline-derived CDR1 and CDR2 are LNHNV and YYDKDF (reference sequence). The V gene lost 5 bases and the J gene lost 7 bases, with 12 bases spanning the gap. Amplified regions were TCR beta CDR3 sequences from RNA transcripts. An initial round of RT-PCR targeting the TCR CDR3 relied on the HTBI primer set. A single record per CDR3 protein comes from TCRdb applying MiXCR to the multiplex PCR reads. The sample shows hundreds of thousands of distinct CDR3 sequences, under 60% of them seen only once.

The origin of this receptor is a woman between 18 and 30 years old with Graves' hyperthyroidism. Sequencing was performed on peripheral blood or thyroid tissue (not recorded which). The chain recombines TRBV15 with TRBJ1-5; D is uncertain. The CDR3 DNA sequence: TGTGCCACCAGCCTCGAGTTGAAGCAGCCCCAGCATTTT. Amino acids: CATSLELKQPQHF.